This T cell receptor (beta chain) was sequenced in a study of blood T cell repertoires in COVID-19. The CDR3 has 15 amino acids. Trimming removed 0 bases from V and 5 bases from J; junction bases left unmatched: 4. Per the germline V gene, CDR1 is SNHLY and CDR2 is FYNNEI. Method: immunoSEQ multiplex PCR; TCRdb's copy keeps in-frame clones and lacks some. Of over 150,000 clones in the sample, 83% were seen once. V usage is TRBV2 and J usage is TRBJ1-5; 7 positions match TRBD1. The TCR sequence derives from a woman in her fifties or sixties with COVID-19, enrolled during active disease. What was sequenced was peripheral blood. DNA for the CDR3: TGTGCCAGCAGTGAAGCCCGACAGGGACATCAGCCCCAGCATTTT. Protein product: CASSEARQGHQPQHF. Full variable domain (remainder filled in from reference TRBV2 and TRBJ1-5): EPEVTQTPSHQVTQMGQEVILRCVPISNHLYFYWYRQILGQKVEFLVSFYNNEISEKSEIFDDQFSVERPDGSNFTLKIRSTKLEDSAMYFCASSEARQGHQPQHFGDGTRLSIL.